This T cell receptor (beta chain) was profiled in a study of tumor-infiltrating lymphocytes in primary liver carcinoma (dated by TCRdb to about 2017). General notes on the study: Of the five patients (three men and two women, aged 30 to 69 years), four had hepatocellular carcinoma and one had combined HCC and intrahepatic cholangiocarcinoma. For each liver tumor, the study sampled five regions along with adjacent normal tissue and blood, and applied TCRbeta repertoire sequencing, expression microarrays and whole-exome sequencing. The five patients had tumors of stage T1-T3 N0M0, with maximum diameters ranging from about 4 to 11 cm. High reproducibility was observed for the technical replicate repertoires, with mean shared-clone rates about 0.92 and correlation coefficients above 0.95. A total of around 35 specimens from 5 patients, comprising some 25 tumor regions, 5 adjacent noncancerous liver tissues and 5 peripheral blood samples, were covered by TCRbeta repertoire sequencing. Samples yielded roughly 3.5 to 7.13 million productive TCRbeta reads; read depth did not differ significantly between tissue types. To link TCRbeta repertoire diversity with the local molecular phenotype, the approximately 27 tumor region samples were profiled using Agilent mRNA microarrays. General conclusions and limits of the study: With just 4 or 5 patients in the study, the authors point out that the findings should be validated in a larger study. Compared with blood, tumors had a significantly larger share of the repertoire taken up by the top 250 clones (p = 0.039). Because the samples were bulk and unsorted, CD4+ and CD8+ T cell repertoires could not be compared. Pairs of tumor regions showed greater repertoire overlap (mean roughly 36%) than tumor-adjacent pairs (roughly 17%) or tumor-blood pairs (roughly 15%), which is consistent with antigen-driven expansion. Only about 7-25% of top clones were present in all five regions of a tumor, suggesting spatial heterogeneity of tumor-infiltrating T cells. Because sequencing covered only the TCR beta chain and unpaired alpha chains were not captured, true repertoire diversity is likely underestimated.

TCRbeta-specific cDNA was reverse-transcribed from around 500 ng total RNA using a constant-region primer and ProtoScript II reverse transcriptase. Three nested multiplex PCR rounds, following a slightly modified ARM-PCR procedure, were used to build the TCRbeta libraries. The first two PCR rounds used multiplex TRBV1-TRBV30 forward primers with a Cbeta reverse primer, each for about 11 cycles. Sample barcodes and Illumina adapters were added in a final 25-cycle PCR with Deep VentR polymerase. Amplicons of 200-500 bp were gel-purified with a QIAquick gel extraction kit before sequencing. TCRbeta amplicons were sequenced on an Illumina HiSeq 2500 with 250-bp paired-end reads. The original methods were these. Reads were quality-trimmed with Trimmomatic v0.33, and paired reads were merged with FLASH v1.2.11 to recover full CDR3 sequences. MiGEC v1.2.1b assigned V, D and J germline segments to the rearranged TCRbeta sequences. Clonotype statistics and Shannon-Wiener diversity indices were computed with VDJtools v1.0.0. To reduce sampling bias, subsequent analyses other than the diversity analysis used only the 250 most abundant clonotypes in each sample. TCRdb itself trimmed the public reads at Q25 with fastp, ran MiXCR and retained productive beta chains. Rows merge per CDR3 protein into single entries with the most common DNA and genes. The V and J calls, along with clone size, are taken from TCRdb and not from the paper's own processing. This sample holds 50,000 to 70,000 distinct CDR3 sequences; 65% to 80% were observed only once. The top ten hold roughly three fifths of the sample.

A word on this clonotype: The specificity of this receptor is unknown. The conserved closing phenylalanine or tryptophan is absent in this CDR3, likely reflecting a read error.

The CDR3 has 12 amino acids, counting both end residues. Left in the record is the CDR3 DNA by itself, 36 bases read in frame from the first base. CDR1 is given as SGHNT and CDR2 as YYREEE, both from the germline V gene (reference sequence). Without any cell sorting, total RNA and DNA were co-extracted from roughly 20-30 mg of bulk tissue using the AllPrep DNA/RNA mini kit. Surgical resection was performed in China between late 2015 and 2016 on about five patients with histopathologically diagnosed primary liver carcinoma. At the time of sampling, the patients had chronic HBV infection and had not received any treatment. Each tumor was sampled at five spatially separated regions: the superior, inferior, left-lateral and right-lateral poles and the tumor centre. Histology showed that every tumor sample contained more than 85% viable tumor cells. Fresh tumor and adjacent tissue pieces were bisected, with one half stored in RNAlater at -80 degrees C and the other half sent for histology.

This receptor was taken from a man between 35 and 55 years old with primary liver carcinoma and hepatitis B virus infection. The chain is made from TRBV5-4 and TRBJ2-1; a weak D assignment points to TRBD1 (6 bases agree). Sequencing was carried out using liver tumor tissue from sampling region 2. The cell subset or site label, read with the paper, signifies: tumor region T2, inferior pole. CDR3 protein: CANSPRGNEQFL. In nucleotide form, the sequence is TGTGCCAACAGCCCTAGGGGGAATGAGCAGTTCCTA.